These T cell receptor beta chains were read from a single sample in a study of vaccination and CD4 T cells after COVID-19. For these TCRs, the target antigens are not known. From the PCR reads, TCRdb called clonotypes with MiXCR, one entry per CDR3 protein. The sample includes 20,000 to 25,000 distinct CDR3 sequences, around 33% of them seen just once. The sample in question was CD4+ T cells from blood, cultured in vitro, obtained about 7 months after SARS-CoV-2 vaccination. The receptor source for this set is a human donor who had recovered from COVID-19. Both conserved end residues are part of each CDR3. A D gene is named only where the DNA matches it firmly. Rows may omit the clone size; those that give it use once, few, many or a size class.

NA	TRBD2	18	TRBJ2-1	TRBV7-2	TGTGCCAGCAGCTTAGGAGGGCCTAGCGGGAGGAGGTACAATGAGCAGTTCTTC	CASSLGGPSGRRYNEQFF
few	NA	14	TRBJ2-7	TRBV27	TGTGCCAGCAGGTCACTGACAGGAGACTACGAGCAGTACTTC	CASRSLTGDYEQYF
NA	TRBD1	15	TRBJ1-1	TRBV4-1	TGCGCCAGCAGCCGAAGAGGGGGCGAGGACACTGAAGCTTTCTTT	CASSRRGGEDTEAFF
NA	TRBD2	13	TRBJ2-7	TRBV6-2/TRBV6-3	TGTGCCAGCAGTCTAGCGGGAGGGTACGAGCAGTACTTC	CASSLAGGYEQYF
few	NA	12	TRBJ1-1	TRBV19	TGTGCCAGTCTTAGGGCCAACACTGAAGCTTTCTTT	CASLRANTEAFF
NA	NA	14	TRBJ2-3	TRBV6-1	TGTGCCAGCAGCAACCGACAGTACACAGATACGCAGTATTTT	CASSNRQYTDTQYF
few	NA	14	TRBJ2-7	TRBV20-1	TGCAGTGCTAGTTCAGGTCTATCCCACTACGAGCAGTACTTC	CSASSGLSHYEQYF
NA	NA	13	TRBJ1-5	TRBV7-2	TGTGCCAGCAGCTTAGATAGGGATCAGCCCCAGCATTTT	CASSLDRDQPQHF
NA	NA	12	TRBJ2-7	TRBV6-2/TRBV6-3	TGTGCCAGCAGTTACCAGAGACTTTCCTGGTACTTC	CASSYQRLSWYF
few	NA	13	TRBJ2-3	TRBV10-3	TGTGCCATGGGGACGATCCGCACAGATACGCAGTATTTT	CAMGTIRTDTQYF
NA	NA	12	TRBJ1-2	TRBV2	TGTGCCAGCAGTGACGATACCTATGGCTACACCTTC	CASSDDTYGYTF
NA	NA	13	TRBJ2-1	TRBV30	TGTGCCTGGAGTAATAACAGGGACAATGAGCAGTTCTTC	CAWSNNRDNEQFF